This TCR beta chain was profiled in a study of cytomegalovirus exposure and HLA in healthy donors. General study findings and limits: In the 95 to 150 validation repertoires, a later analysis found that first-cohort TCR clusters tended to co-occur. Reports described diagnosis of cytomegalovirus status by the classifier as highly specific and sensitive. The investigators catalogued 150 to 200 TCR beta chains as cytomegalovirus-associated. Rare TCR sequences predominated, though certain public TCRs were found in many donors.

The assay was immunoSEQ multiplex PCR, and TCRdb's table has in-frame clones only and misses some. The data contain a few hundred thousand clones, 65% to 85% of them singletons. CDR3 size: 16 residues. With V trimmed by 4 bases and J by 2 bases, 7 bases remained unmatched. The germline CDR1 and CDR2 sequences are MGHRA and YSYEKL. About this clone: Its target is not known.

This clonotype originated in a woman aged 25 to 39 in good health and CMV-seropositive. V is TRBV4-1 and J is TRBJ2-7; 11 bases line up with TRBD2. The sample taken for sequencing was PBMCs. Here the CDR3 reads CASSLPGTSGTYEQYF. CDR3 in DNA: TGCGCCAGCAGCCTACCCGGGACTAGCGGAACCTACGAGCAGTACTTC.